This TCR beta chain was identified during a study of shared clonotypes between healthy human individuals. Study details: The composition of the donors was a couple of women and a few men aged 18 to 49.

TCRdb's table, derived via immunoSEQ multiplex PCR, lists solely in-frame clones and lacks some. The table includes roughly 2.2 million clones, roughly 93% detected once. All donors were Caucasian adults living in Nashville, Tennessee. The V segment lost 5 bases and the J segment 1 base; nucleotides outside the gene matches: 2. CDR3 length: 14 amino acids. Germline V gene data show CDR1 as MNHNY and CDR2 as SVGAGI (reference sequence). The chain links TRBV6-6 to TRBJ2-3, with 8 bases fitting TRBD2. The sample consisted of naive CD4+ T cells from PBMCs. As for subset: CD45RA+ positively selected. The TCR was taken from a man younger than 35 in good health. Some clones in this sample may be carry-over from other donors' samples. As DNA, the CDR3 is TGTGCCAGCAGTACGGGGGGGGGCACAGATACGCAGTATTTT. Its protein is CASSTGGGTDTQYF.